The clone carrying this T cell receptor beta chain came up once. Authors' processing steps: For nucleated cells, counts were estimated from reference gene primer amplification. Only in-frame clones appear in the TCRdb table, and some are missing; sequencing was by immunoSEQ multiplex PCR. The V and J calls and the clone size are those of that table, but D and trimming were determined from the DNA. This table has under 45,000 clones, around 80% appearing once. This record comes from a study of blood T cell repertoires in COVID-19. Overall study context: COVID-19 samples collected from the United States, Italy and Spain covered acute and convalescent phases. T cells, B-cell-depleted T cells, or PBMCs supplied cDNA or gDNA.

The V gene lost 3 bases and the J gene lost 1 base, with 12 bases spanning the gap. The CDR3 contains 14 residues. The germline V gene encodes CDR1 SQVTM and CDR2 ANQGSEA. This chain links TRBV29-1 with TRBJ1-2, with D tentatively TRBD1 (6 bases). Sequences were obtained from peripheral blood. The clonotype originates from a woman older than 75 with active or convalescent COVID-19. CDR3 loop: CSVEDRRFNYGYTF. The CDR3 DNA reads as TGCAGCGTTGAGGACAGAAGATTTAACTATGGCTACACCTTC.